What follows describes a single T cell receptor (beta chain). The sample originates from a study of shared clonotypes between healthy human individuals. Naive CD8 cells lacked CD45RO and underwent positive selection for CCR7, leaving out terminally differentiated effector memory CD45RA+ cells. Produced via immunoSEQ multiplex PCR; TCRdb's table is partial and in-frame only. The sample lists hundreds of thousands of clones; around 96% were seen once. This CDR3 has 14 residues. V lost 5 bases and J 0 bases, leaving 12 bases between the germline ends. Per germline, CDR1 SGDLS and CDR2 YYNGEE. Input material: naive CD8+ T cells sorted from blood. V gene TRBV9 combines with J gene TRBJ2-7; D is ambiguous. This clonotype was obtained from a woman in her twenties or thirties in good health. CDR3 protein: CASSAGLSSYEQYF. CDR3 bases: TGTGCCAGCAGTGCCGGGTTGAGCTCCTACGAGCAGTACTTC. Based on the CDR3 plus reference TRBV9 and TRBJ2-7, the full variable domain is DSGVTQTPKHLITATGQRVTLRCSPRSGDLSVYWYQQSLDQGLQFLIQYYNGEERAKGNILERFSAQQFPDLHSELNLSSLELGDSALYFCASSAGLSSYEQYFGPGTRLTVT.